Shown below are 30 T cell receptor beta chains from a single sample sequenced in a study of T cells in Graves' hyperthyroidism and ophthalmopathy (dated by TCRdb to between 2017 and 2020). Library method: multiplex PCR. The run used an Illumina HiSeq 2000. The TCR beta CDR3 regions were amplified from the RNA transcripts. The TCR CDR3 was subjected to a first round of RT-PCR using the HTBI primer set and the Qiagen OneStep RT-PCR kit. The public reads were reanalyzed by TCRdb: fastp trimming at Q25, MiXCR alignment, in-frame beta chains only. Merged by CDR3 protein, the rows form single entries marked with the most common genes and DNA. Recorded for this sample are 500,000 to 750,000 distinct CDR3 sequences; roughly 14% of them occurred a single time. Together, the top ten hold around 7.5% of the sample. Sequenced input: blood. The receptors derive from a woman younger than 45 with Graves' hyperthyroidism.

This clonotype was recorded at least ten times. This rearrangement joins TRBV2 to TRBJ2-4, with D perhaps TRBD2 (5 bases). V gave up 0 bases and J gave up 0 bases, with 6 bases separating them. The CDR3 extends over 15 amino acids. In germline, CDR1 is SNHLY, CDR2 FYNNEI. DNA for the CDR3: TGTGCCAGCAGTGAAGCGGCGGGAGCCAAAAACATTCAGTACTTC. Its translation: CASSEAAGAKNIQYF. The variable domain in full, with the rest retrieved from reference TRBV2 and TRBJ2-4, is EPEVTQTPSHQVTQMGQEVILRCVPISNHLYFYWYRQILGQKVEFLVSFYNNEISEKSEIFDDQFSVERPDGSNFTLKIRSTKLEDSAMYFCASSEAAGAKNIQYFGAGTRLSVL.

This clonotype was detected many times. CDR3 region: CASSLLRRGSSYNEQFF. CDR3 sequence (DNA): TGTGCCAGCAGTTTATTAAGGCGGGGGAGCTCCTACAATGAGCAGTTCTTC. The chain employs TRBV27 and TRBJ2-1; TRBD2 aligns across 7 bases. Trimming at V came to 1 base and at J to 0 bases, leaving 6 bases not matched to a gene. Looked up from germline, CDR1 is MNHEY and CDR2 is SMNVEV (reference sequence). This CDR3 has 17 amino acids.

Comments on this clonotype: Being one base from a much bigger clone, this may be a read error. Given the absence of the conserved phenylalanine or tryptophan at the CDR3 end, a read error is likely. This chain connects TRBV11-2 to TRBJ2-1; 10 bases are a match to TRBD2. The germline gives CDR1 SGHAT, CDR2 FQNNGV. V dropped 5 bases and J dropped 6; count of bases not matched to a gene: 10. The CDR3 covers 16 residues. This CDR3 is CASSSKLAGYFNEQFS. CDR3 in DNA: TGTGCCAGCAGCAGCAAACTAGCGGGATATTTCAATGAGCAGTTCTCC.

This clonotype was detected many times. The V gene is TRBV3-1, the J gene TRBJ2-7; 8 bases line up with TRBD1. J lost 7 bases, V lost 0 bases, and 11 bases had no gene match. CDR1 LGHDT and CDR2 YNNKEL come from the germline V gene (reference sequence). CDR3 length equals 16 residues. CDR3 sequence reads: CASSQDETDRVGEQYF. The CDR3 bases are TGTGCCAGCAGCCAAGATGAGACGGACAGGGTGGGAGAGCAGTACTTC.

This clonotype was recorded a few times. The CDR3 nucleotides are TGTGCCAGCGGAAGGACAGCCTATGGCTACACCTTC. Translation gives CASGRTAYGYTF. The chain carries TRBV2 and TRBJ1-2; a weak D match, TRBD1 (6 bases). There are 12 residues in the CDR3. The V gene's germline CDR1 is SNHLY and CDR2 FYNNEI. The V and J ends lost 8 bases and 4 bases respectively, with 11 bases between them.

The sample holds a few counts of this clonotype. The J gene is TRBJ2-1, the V gene TRBV7-2, with D perhaps TRBD1 or TRBD2 (6 bases each). Between the trimmed V and J ends, which lost 5 bases and 14 bases, there was a span of 16 bases. CDR3 size: 12 residues. The germline V gene encodes CDR1 SGHTA and CDR2 FQGNSA. The CDR3 sequence is CASSGAGQLKFF. CDR3 nucleotide sequence: TGTGCCAGCAGCGGCGCGGGACAACTTAAGTTCTTC. The full variable domain, in which reference TRBV7-2 and TRBJ2-1 provide the parts outside the CDR3, is GAGVSQSPSNKVTEKGKDVELRCDPISGHTALYWYRQSLGQGLEFLIYFQGNSAPDKSGLPSDRFSAERTGGSVSTLTIQRTQQEDSAVYLCASSGAGQLKFFGPGTRLTVL.

This clonotype was seen more than once but under ten times. This chain connects TRBV6-6 to TRBJ1-1; D is undetermined. CDR3 size: 14 residues. Germline V lookup: CDR1 MNHNY, CDR2 SVGAGI (reference sequence). Between the trimmed V and J ends, which lost 2 bases and 5 bases, there was a span of 12 bases. The CDR3 sequence: CASSYDTRGTEAFF. Written as DNA, the CDR3 is TGTGCCAGCAGTTACGACACTCGAGGTACTGAAGCTTTCTTT.

This clonotype was counted a single time. A read error may explain this, as a much larger clone is one base away. The chain employs TRBV20-1 and TRBJ2-7, with D unresolved. Germline V lookup: CDR1 DFQATT, CDR2 SNEGSKA (reference sequence). The CDR3 covers 13 residues. CDR3 region: CNARPELSYEQYF. The CDR3 region has the DNA TGCAATGCTAGACCGGAACTCAGCTACGAGCAGTACTTC.

The sample holds many counts of this clonotype. The V and J genes are TRBV5-8 and TRBJ2-3; a possible D gene is TRBD1 (6 bases). Germline V CDR1 and CDR2: SGHTS, YDEGEE. The V end was cut by 6 bases, the J end by 5 bases, with 19 bases between. The CDR3 covers 15 residues. This CDR3 is CASTYDRILGDTQYF. Here the CDR3 DNA reads TGTGCCAGCACCTATGACAGGATACTCGGAGATACGCAGTATTTT.

The rearrangement uses TRBV20-1 and TRBJ2-7, with TRBD2 identical over 16 bases. The V and J ends lost 1 base and 2 bases, in that order; junction bases with no gene match: 8. The CDR3 length is 18 residues. CDR1 and CDR2 from the germline V gene are DFQATT and SNEGSKA (reference sequence). CDR3 protein: CSARGPGLAGGRPYEQYF. CDR3 nucleotides: TGCAGTGCTAGAGGTCCGGGACTAGCGGGAGGGCGGCCCTACGAGCAGTACTTC.

The sample holds many counts of this clonotype. The gene calls are TRBV2 and TRBJ2-7; tentatively, D is TRBD2 (6 bases). CDR3 size: 15 residues. The germline gives CDR1 SNHLY, CDR2 FYNNEI. V was clipped by 1 base and J by 4 bases, with 14 bases between them. The CDR3: CASSEEHGGFYEQYF. The CDR3 DNA follows: TGTGCCAGCAGTGAAGAACACGGGGGTTTTTACGAGCAGTACTTC.

There are many counts of this clonotype. V gene TRBV13 combines with J gene TRBJ2-2, with TRBD2 matching over 8 bases. Germline V gene data show CDR1 as PRHDT and CDR2 as FYEKMQ (reference sequence). J lost 0 bases, V lost 4 bases, and 4 bases had no gene match. The length of the CDR3 is 16 residues. DNA of the CDR3: TGTGCCAGCAGCTCTGGACTAGCAGCGAACACCGGGGAGCTGTTTTTT. Protein: CASSSGLAANTGELFF.

This clonotype was seen a handful of times. This chain uses TRBV7-3 with TRBJ2-2; 10 bases fit TRBD2. The junction had 5 bases not matched to a gene; V was cut back by 1 base and J by 0 bases. The V gene's germline CDR1 is SGHTA and CDR2 FQGTGA. The CDR3 spans 18 residues. The DNA of the CDR3 is TGTGCCAGCAGCTTAATCCCGGGACTAGCGACGAACACCGGGGAGCTGTTTTTT. Translating it yields CASSLIPGLATNTGELFF.

The CDR3 protein is CASRRDRANTGELFF. CDR3 coding DNA: TGTGCCAGCAGAAGGGACAGGGCTAACACCGGGGAGCTGTTTTTT. The V gene is TRBV6-2 or TRBV6-3, the J gene TRBJ2-2; 9 nucleotides match TRBD1. With 6 bases clipped from V and 2 bases from J, the junction kept 4 bases outside the gene matches. CDR1 and CDR2 (germline): MNHEY, SVGEGT. The CDR3 runs to 15 residues.

This chain joins TRBV10-2 and TRBJ2-1; TRBD2 might be the D (6 bases). Looked up from germline, CDR1 is WSHSY and CDR2 is SAAADI. V was clipped by 3 bases and J by 4 bases, with 19 bases between them. The CDR3 extends over 17 amino acids. For the CDR3, the DNA is TGCGCCAGCAGTGACCCCGGGGGAGAGTGGGCGTACAATGAGCAGTTCTTC. This codes for CASSDPGGEWAYNEQFF.

This clonotype was seen a handful of times. V and J are TRBV19 and TRBJ2-3; 12 positions match TRBD2. The V segment lost 7 bases and the J segment 5 bases; nucleotides outside the gene matches: 7. Germline V lookup: CDR1 LNHDA, CDR2 SQIVND (reference sequence). This CDR3 contains 15 residues. CDR3: CASTRPGLAGDTQYF. CDR3 nucleotides: TGTGCCAGTACCCGACCGGGACTAGCGGGAGATACGCAGTATTTT.

Concerning this clonotype itself: A much larger clone is a single base away; this may be a read error. The V gene is TRBV7-2, the J gene TRBJ2-1, with D possibly matching TRBD1 (5 bases). CDR1 and CDR2 from the germline V gene are SGHTA and FQGNSA. Trimming pared 2 bases from V and 7 bases from J, leaving 12 bases between. The CDR3 is 14 residues long. The CDR3 DNA reads TGTGCCAGCAGCTTATGTTCAGGGTGGAATGAGCAGTTCTTC. Translation gives CASSLCSGWNEQFF.

Many counts were recorded for this clonotype. J is TRBJ2-7 and V is TRBV6-1; 14 positions match TRBD2. J gave up 6 bases and V 5 bases, and 6 bases lay outside the gene matches. The CDR3 is 15 residues long. The germline V gene encodes CDR1 MNHNS and CDR2 SASEGT. CDR3 amino acids: CASSFLGLAGVEQYF. The CDR3 nucleotides read TGTGCCAGCAGTTTTTTGGGACTAGCGGGAGTCGAGCAGTACTTC.

About this clonotype: A read error may explain this, as a much larger clone is one base away. The gene calls are TRBV7-9 and TRBJ2-3; 12 bases are shared with TRBD2. From germline, CDR1 is SEHNR and CDR2 FQNEAQ (reference sequence). The CDR3 runs 16 residues. CDR3 region: CASGFETSGGDGTQYF. The CDR3 DNA is TGTGCCAGCGGCTTTGAGACTAGCGGGGGCGATGGTACGCAGTATTTT. The full variable domain, with the rest looked up from reference TRBV7-9 and TRBJ2-3, is DTGVSQNPRHKITKRGQNVTFRCDPISEHNRLYWYRQTLGQGPEFLTYFQNEAQLEKSRLLSDRFSAERPKGSFSTLEIQRTEQGDSAMYLCASGFETSGGDGTQYFGPGTRLTVL.

This clonotype was observed at least ten times. The CDR3 nucleotides are TGTGCCAGCAGCGCGGGACTAGTCTCCGCCTACGAGCAGTACTTC. This sequence encodes CASSAGLVSAYEQYF. The chain uses TRBV2 and TRBJ2-7; 8 bases fit TRBD2. CDR3 size: 15 residues. After removal of 6 bases from V and 2 bases from J, the junction contained 9 bases not matched to a gene. Germline V CDR1 and CDR2: SNHLY, FYNNEI.

This clonotype has more than one count but fewer than ten. The chain joins TRBV19 to TRBJ1-2; D is perhaps TRBD1 (6 bases). Germline V CDR1 and CDR2: LNHDA, SQIVND (reference sequence). There are 12 residues in the CDR3. V gave up 10 bases and J gave up 4 bases, with 13 bases separating them. The CDR3 protein is CATKEGGYGYTF. The CDR3 DNA reads as TGTGCCACCAAGGAGGGGGGCTATGGCTACACCTTC.

This clonotype came up a few times. This sequence joins TRBV25-1 and TRBJ2-1; D not resolved. CDR3 length equals 13 residues. The V end lost 3 bases, the J end lost 4 bases, and 7 bases lay between the germline ends. Germline assignment: CDR1 MGHDK and CDR2 SYGVNS. The CDR3, as DNA: TGTGCCAGCAGTGATATTAATTACAATGAGCAGTTCTTC. Its translation: CASSDINYNEQFF.

The V call is TRBV5-1, the J call TRBJ2-2; TRBD2 agrees at 11 bases. This CDR3 has 15 residues. J gave up 9 bases and V 2 bases, and 6 bases lay outside the gene matches. Germline CDR1 and CDR2: SGHRS and YFSETQ. CDR3 in amino acids: CASSLLAGVPRELFF. The CDR3 region has the DNA TGCGCCAGCAGCTTACTAGCGGGAGTTCCAAGGGAGCTGTTTTTT.

This clonotype has at least ten counts. CDR3 nucleotide sequence: TGTGCCAGCAGTCCCAGCGGACAGGGGGCCTCAGATACGCAGTATTTT. Translated, it gives CASSPSGQGASDTQYF. This chain joins TRBV27 and TRBJ2-3, with 11 bases fitting TRBD1. Germline trimming cut 5 bases from V and 4 bases from J; bases unmatched to any gene: 8. The CDR3 covers 16 residues. Germline V CDR1 and CDR2: MNHEY, SMNVEV (reference sequence).

This clonotype came up a few times. This chain joins TRBV4-1 and TRBJ2-2; possible D gene TRBD1, 5 bases. There are 15 residues in the CDR3. Germline V gene lookup returns CDR1 MGHRA and CDR2 YSYEKL. Trimming removed 5 bases at V and 3 bases at J, with 13 bases between. The CDR3 DNA reads as TGCGCCAGCAGCTTTGAGCAGGGATACACCGGGGAGCTGTTTTTT. Translated: CASSFEQGYTGELFF.

Only a few counts were recorded for this clonotype. The V call is TRBV20-1, the J call TRBJ2-1; the D gene is possibly TRBD1 (5 bases). The germline V gene encodes CDR1 DFQATT and CDR2 SNEGSKA (reference sequence). This CDR3 is built from 12 residues. The V end was cut by 5 bases, the J end by 7 bases, with 12 bases between. CDR3 sequence reads: CSALPPGNEQFF. For the CDR3, the DNA is TGCAGTGCTCTCCCCCCAGGGAATGAGCAGTTCTTC.

This clonotype came up many times. The V call is TRBV5-1, the J call TRBJ2-1; D gene uncertain. The CDR3 length is 12 residues. V shed 4 bases and J shed 10 bases, with 12 bases lying between them. The germline V gene has CDR1 SGHRS and CDR2 YFSETQ. The CDR3 sequence: CASSPPHPEQFF. The CDR3 region has the DNA TGCGCCAGCAGCCCGCCCCATCCGGAGCAGTTCTTC.

This clonotype appeared once. A much larger clone lies a single base off, so this may be a read error. CDR3 DNA: TGTGCCAGCAGCCGCAACGGGCGGGGAGTTTACGGGCAGTACTTC. Protein: CASSRNGRGVYGQYF. The chain carries TRBV7-2 and TRBJ2-7, with TRBD2 as a possible D gene (6 bases). The CDR3 extends over 15 amino acids. Per the germline V gene, CDR1 is SGHTA and CDR2 is FQGNSA.

This clonotype came up many times. CDR3 DNA sequence: TGTGCCAGCAGCTCCGTGATACAGAGCTTAATGAACACTGAAGCTTTCTTT. It yields the protein CASSSVIQSLMNTEAFF. This chain connects TRBV7-9 to TRBJ1-1; D gene unclear. In germline, CDR1 is SEHNR, CDR2 FQNEAQ (reference sequence). The CDR3 has 17 residues. V shed 4 bases and J shed 0 bases, with 18 bases lying between them.

This clonotype came up many times. This chain joins TRBV7-2 and TRBJ1-1; 10 bases are shared with TRBD1. CDR1 is SGHTA and CDR2 is FQGNSA in the germline V gene. V was clipped by 1 base and J by 5 bases; unmatched bases: 7. This CDR3 region has 16 residues. Here the CDR3 DNA reads TGTGCCAGCAGCTTAGTGGGGACAGGGGTTCGGACTGAAGCTTTCTTT. Protein product: CASSLVGTGVRTEAFF.